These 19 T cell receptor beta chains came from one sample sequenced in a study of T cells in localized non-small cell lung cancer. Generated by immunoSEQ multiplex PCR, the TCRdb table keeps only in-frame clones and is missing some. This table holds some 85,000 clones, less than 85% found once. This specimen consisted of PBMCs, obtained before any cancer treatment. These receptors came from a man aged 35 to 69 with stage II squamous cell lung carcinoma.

The CDR3 nucleotides read TGTGCCAGCAGTGATCTGCTGACAGGAGGCTACACCTTC. Amino acids: CASSDLLTGGYTF. The genes are TRBV2 and TRBJ1-2, with D maybe TRBD1 (6 bases). CDR3 length: 13 amino acids. From germline, CDR1 is SNHLY and CDR2 FYNNEI. V lost 3 bases to trimming and J lost 8 bases, with 13 bases between them. Combining the CDR3 with reference TRBV2 and TRBJ1-2 gives the whole variable domain EPEVTQTPSHQVTQMGQEVILRCVPISNHLYFYWYRQILGQKVEFLVSFYNNEISEKSEIFDDQFSVERPDGSNFTLKIRSTKLEDSAMYFCASSDLLTGGYTFGSGTRLTVV.

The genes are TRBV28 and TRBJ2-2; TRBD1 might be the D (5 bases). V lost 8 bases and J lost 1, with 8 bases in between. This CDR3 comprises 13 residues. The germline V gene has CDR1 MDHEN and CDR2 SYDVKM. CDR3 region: CASFDRNTGELFF. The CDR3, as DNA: TGTGCCAGCTTTGACAGGAACACCGGGGAGCTGTTTTTT.

CDR3 sequence (DNA): TGTGCCAGCAGTTACCCAGGGGGGAACACTGAAGCTTTCTTT. Translation: CASSYPGGNTEAFF. The V gene is TRBV6-6, the J gene TRBJ1-1, with 7 bases matching TRBD1. Trimming cost V 2 bases and J 1 base; bases outside gene matches: 1. Germline values: CDR1 MNHNY, CDR2 SVGAGI (reference sequence). This CDR3 spans 14 amino acids.

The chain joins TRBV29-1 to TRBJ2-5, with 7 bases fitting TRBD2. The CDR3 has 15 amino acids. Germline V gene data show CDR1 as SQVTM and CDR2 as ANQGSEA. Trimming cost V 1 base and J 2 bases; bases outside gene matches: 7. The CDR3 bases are TGCAGCGTTGAAGGATCCGCGGGAGTACAAGAGACCCAGTACTTC. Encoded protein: CSVEGSAGVQETQYF.

The CDR3 sequence is CASSESAGTDTQYF. CDR3 nucleotides: TGTGCCAGCAGTGAAAGCGCTGGAACAGATACGCAGTATTTT. The chain couples TRBV2 to TRBJ2-3; D ambiguous. Germline CDR1 is SNHLY and CDR2 is FYNNEI. The length of the CDR3 is 14 residues. The V end lost 2 bases, the J end lost 3 bases, and 9 bases lay between the germline ends. The full variable domain, completed using reference TRBV2 and TRBJ2-3, is EPEVTQTPSHQVTQMGQEVILRCVPISNHLYFYWYRQILGQKVEFLVSFYNNEISEKSEIFDDQFSVERPDGSNFTLKIRSTKLEDSAMYFCASSESAGTDTQYFGPGTRLTVL.

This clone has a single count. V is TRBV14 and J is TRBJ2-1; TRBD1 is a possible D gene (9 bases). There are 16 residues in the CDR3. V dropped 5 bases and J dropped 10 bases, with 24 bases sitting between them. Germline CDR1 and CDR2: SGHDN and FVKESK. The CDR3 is CASSALGQGREGEQFF. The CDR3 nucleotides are TGTGCCAGCAGCGCTCTGGGACAGGGTCGGGAGGGAGAGCAGTTCTTC.

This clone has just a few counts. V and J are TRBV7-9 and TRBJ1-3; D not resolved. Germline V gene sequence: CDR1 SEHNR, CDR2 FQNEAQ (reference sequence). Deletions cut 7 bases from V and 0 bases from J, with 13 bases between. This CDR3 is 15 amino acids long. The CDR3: CASIRWGNSGNTIYF. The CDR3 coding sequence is TGTGCCAGCATCCGGTGGGGAAACTCTGGAAACACCATATATTTT.

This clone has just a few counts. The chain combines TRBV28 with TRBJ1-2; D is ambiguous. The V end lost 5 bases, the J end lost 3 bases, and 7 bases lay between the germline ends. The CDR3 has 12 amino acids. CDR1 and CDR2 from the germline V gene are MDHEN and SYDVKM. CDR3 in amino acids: CASSITYYGYTF. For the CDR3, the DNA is TGTGCCAGCAGTATTACCTACTATGGCTACACCTTC.

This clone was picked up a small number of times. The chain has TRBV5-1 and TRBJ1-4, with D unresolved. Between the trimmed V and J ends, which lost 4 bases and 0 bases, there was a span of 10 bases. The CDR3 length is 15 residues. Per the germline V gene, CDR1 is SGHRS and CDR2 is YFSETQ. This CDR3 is CASSPGSATNEKLFF. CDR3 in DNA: TGCGCCAGCAGCCCGGGGAGTGCAACTAATGAAAAACTGTTTTTT.

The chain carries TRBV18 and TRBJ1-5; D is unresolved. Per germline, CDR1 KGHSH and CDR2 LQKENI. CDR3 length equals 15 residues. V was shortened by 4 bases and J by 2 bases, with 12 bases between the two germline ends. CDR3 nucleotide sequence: TGTGCCAGCTCACTTACGGGGAGGGGCAATCAGCCCCAGCATTTT. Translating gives CASSLTGRGNQPQHF.

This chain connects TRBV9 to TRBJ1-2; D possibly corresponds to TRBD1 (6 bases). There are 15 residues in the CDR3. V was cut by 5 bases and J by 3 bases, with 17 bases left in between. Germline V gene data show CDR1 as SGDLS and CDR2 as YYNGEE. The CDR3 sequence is CASSLDITGYYGYTF. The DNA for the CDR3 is TGTGCCAGCAGTTTGGATATTACAGGGTACTATGGCTACACCTTC.

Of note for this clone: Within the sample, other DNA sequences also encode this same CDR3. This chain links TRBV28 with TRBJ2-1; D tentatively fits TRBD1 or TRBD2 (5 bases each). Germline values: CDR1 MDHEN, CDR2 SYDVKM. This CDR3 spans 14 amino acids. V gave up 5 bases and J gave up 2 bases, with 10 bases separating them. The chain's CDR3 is CASSSGGTYNEQFF. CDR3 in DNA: TGTGCCAGCAGTAGTGGGGGTACCTACAATGAGCAGTTCTTC.

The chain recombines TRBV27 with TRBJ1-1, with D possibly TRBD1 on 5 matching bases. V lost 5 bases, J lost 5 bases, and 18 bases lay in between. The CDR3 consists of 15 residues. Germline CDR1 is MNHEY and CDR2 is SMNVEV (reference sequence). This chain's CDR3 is CASSPSRQGGTEAFF. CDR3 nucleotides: TGTGCCAGCAGTCCCTCTCGGCAGGGTGGGACTGAAGCTTTCTTT.

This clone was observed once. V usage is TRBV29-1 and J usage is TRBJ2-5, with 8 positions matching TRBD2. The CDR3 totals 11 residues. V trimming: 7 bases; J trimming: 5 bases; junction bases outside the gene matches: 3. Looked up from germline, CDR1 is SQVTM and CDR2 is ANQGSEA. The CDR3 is CSASGGETQYF. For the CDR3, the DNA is TGCAGCGCCAGCGGGGGCGAGACCCAGTACTTC.

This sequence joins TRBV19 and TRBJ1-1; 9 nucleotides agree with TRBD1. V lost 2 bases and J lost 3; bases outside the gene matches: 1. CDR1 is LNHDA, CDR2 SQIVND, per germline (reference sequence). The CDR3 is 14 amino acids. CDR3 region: CASSIRQGDTEAFF. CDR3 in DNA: TGTGCCAGTAGTATAAGACAGGGGGACACTGAAGCTTTCTTT.

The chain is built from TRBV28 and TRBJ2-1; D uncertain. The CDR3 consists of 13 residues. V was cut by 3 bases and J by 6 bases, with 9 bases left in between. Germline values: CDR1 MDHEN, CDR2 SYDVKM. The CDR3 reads CASSFGPGNEQFF. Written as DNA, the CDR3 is TGTGCCAGCAGTTTCGGCCCTGGCAATGAGCAGTTCTTC.

CDR3 region: CSALRVEQFF. CDR3 nucleotides: TGCAGTGCTTTAAGGGTTGAGCAGTTCTTC. The V and J genes are TRBV20-1 and TRBJ2-1, with D unclear. The germline V gene has CDR1 DFQATT and CDR2 SNEGSKA (reference sequence). Trimming left V 5 bases short and J 9 bases short, with 8 bases between. The CDR3 consists of 10 residues.

CDR3 residues: CASSTHPLGSHQFF. The CDR3 region has the DNA TGTGCCAGTAGTACCCACCCCCTGGGCAGTCACCAGTTCTTC. The V and J genes are TRBV19 and TRBJ2-1; no definite D call. Germline values: CDR1 LNHDA, CDR2 SQIVND (reference sequence). The germline V and J ends were trimmed by 4 bases and 13 bases, with 20 bases remaining between them. This CDR3 is built from 14 residues.

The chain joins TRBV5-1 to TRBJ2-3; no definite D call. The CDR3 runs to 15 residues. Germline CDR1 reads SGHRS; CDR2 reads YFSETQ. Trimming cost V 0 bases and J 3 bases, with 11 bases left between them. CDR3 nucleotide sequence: TGCGCCAGCAGCTTGGGGACCTGGGCTACAGATACGCAGTATTTT. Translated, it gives CASSLGTWATDTQYF.